This TCR beta chain is drawn from a study of T cells in Graves' hyperthyroidism and ophthalmopathy. Whole-study results and caveats: Most expanded thyroid clonotypes above 0.001 recurred in blood.

This clonotype was recorded at least ten times. Antigen specificity is unknown. The study based diagnoses on clinical symptoms, serum thyroxine and TRAb, thyroid ultrasound and orbital computed tomography. It was 8.5 to 10 ml of fresh peripheral blood that supplied the PBMCs. The investigators amplified TCR beta CDR3 regions from RNA transcripts. With the HTBI primer set, the TCR CDR3 went through a first round of RT-PCR. From the multiplex PCR reads, TCRdb called clonotypes with MiXCR, one entry per CDR3 protein. The sample lists about 400,000 distinct CDR3 sequences; less than 20% were seen once. The TCR was taken from a woman aged 18-29 years with Graves' hyperthyroidism. Sample: blood.

This CDR3 reads CASSPLAGGYNEQFF. Here the CDR3 DNA reads TGTGCCAGCAGTCCTCTAGCGGGGGGTTACAATGAGCAGTTCTTC. The chain uses TRBV14 and TRBJ2-1, with 11 bases lining up with TRBD2. Trimming took 6 bases from V and 4 from J; bases not matched to a gene: 5. The CDR3 covers 15 residues. Germline V gene lookup returns CDR1 SGHDN and CDR2 FVKESK.